The rows below give T cell receptor beta chains drawn from one sample of a study of tumor-infiltrating lymphocytes in primary liver carcinoma. TCRdb recomputed calls from the multiplex PCR reads with MiXCR, one row per CDR3 protein. This table holds 20,000 to 25,000 distinct CDR3 sequences, 75% to 85% found once. The source material was liver tumor tissue from sampling region 2. The origin of the receptors is a woman aged 25 to 39 with primary liver carcinoma and hepatitis B virus infection. The conserved cysteine and the conserved F or W are not part of the CDR3 here.

TRBV7-8	TRBJ2-7	ASSSSCGRSMSSYEQY
TRBV5-1	TRBJ1-1	ASNSDRCNTEAF
TRBV11-2	TRBJ2-5	VSSPRRIETQY
TRBV4-3	TRBJ2-1	ASSHTELVNEQL
TRBV6-5	TRBJ2-6	ASKTYRGRVSGVSVLT
TRBV28	TRBJ2-3	VSSFDSLRWGTDTQY
TRBV10-3	TRBJ2-5	AISESTTRQKTQY
TRBV28	TRBJ2-5	ASSSRGGSWEIQY
TRBV6-5	TRBJ2-7	ASSYRIAGWDYEQY
TRBV6-5	TRBJ2-7	ASNFAGTSGSSYGQY
TRBV6-5	TRBJ2-6	ASSYSPGTGTNVPT
TRBV25-1	TRBJ2-2	ALHGASPYTGELF
TRBV30	TRBJ2-5	ALKALGMALGTQY
TRBV6-2/TRBV6-3	TRBJ2-7	ASNQLEGGFYEQY
TRBV5-4	TRBJ1-1	ASSLGSGALTEAF
TRBV28	TRBJ1-5	ASSPRQWYSNRPQH
TRBV4-2	TRBJ2-2	ASSQTGTKELGELF
TRBV4-3	TRBJ2-7	ANSQAVTGGHIGYEQY
TRBV11-3	TRBJ2-1	VSSFRAHSYNEQF
TRBV11-2	TRBJ1-2	ASSLNGMVWRGYT
TRBV28	TRBJ2-5	ASSSHGEETQY
TRBV11-2	TRBJ1-1	ANTLLWAGTEAF
TRBV6-6	TRBJ1-3	TSSYGSGIAGKTIY
TRBV4-3	TRBJ2-7	ATSHSALSNEQY
TRBV29-1	TRBJ1-1	SFYHSLNTEAF
TRBV6-5	TRBJ2-5	ASSTGMWLTQY
TRBV29-1	TRBJ1-1	SVYRSLNTEAF
TRBV11-2	TRBJ1-4	ASSLFLGATNEKLF
TRBV6-5	TRBJ2-5	ASSHSIGLETQY
TRBV11-2	TRBJ2-1	ASREGGTTSSNEQF
TRBV5-1	TRBJ2-5	ASSFNGPPQGTRY
TRBV6-2/TRBV6-3	TRBJ1-5	AGSYRDKQPQH
TRBV4-3	TRBJ2-3	TSSHSVWLCDPDDTQY
TRBV5-4	TRBJ1-6	ASSPRAGNNSSLH
TRBV4-3	TRBJ2-3	ATNQEGLVGGPTDTQY
TRBV11-2	TRBJ2-2	ASSLDPQLNTGDLF
TRBV11-2	TRBJ2-5	TSSFLTTATEIQY
TRBV28	TRBJ2-3	ASRTGAGGPTVTQF
TRBV19	TRBJ2-2	ASSIRQGSNTGELF
TRBV28	TRBJ2-1	ASSLRGCKSSYNEQF
TRBV13	TRBJ1-1	DSSLGGFGTGDTEAF
TRBV11-2	TRBJ2-5	ASSLLTTGAETQY
TRBV6-6	TRBJ2-3	ASSYQTGPRRTDTQY
TRBV7-9	-	ASTLQGTDTQH
TRBV11-2	TRBJ2-7	ARSPGGTSTHEQY
TRBV28	TRBJ1-6	ASSRLSGDSPLH